These 9 T cell receptor beta chains were sequenced from one sample in a study of T cell changes during pregnancy in multiple sclerosis (dated by TCRdb to between 2018 and 2020). Library generation was performed with the immunoSEQ multiplex PCR assay. As stored in TCRdb, this immuneACCESS dataset retains in-frame rearrangements with V and J assigned. A fraction of the clones does not appear; measured against another copy, unresolved V genes explain less than half of the discrepancy, and the remainder lacks a known reason. For this sample there are about 70,000 clones; nearly 95% appear just once. The ten largest clones represent roughly 0.29% of the sample. The sample here was CD4+ T cells from peripheral blood mononuclear cells, taken after pregnancy. Receptor source: a female donor with multiple sclerosis, enrolled in a pregnancy study.

As DNA, the CDR3 is TGTGCCTGGAGTAAGCAGGGGACAAATCAGCCCCAGCATTTT. As protein: CAWSKQGTNQPQHF. The genes are TRBV30 and TRBJ1-5; possibly TRBD1 for D (6 bases). The germline V gene has CDR1 GTSNPN and CDR2 SVGIG (reference sequence). The CDR3 is 14 residues long. The V gene lost 2 bases and the J gene lost 4 bases, with 12 bases spanning the gap.

The V call is TRBV19, the J call TRBJ1-5, with D unresolved. This CDR3 is 13 amino acids long. V was shortened by 3 bases and J by 11 bases, with 14 bases between the two germline ends. Germline V gene sequence: CDR1 LNHDA, CDR2 SQIVND (reference sequence). The CDR3 protein is CASSIGVKEAQHF. CDR3 in DNA: TGTGCCAGTAGTATTGGAGTCAAGGAGGCCCAGCATTTT.

This clone showed up just a few times. This sequence joins TRBV7-2 and TRBJ2-2; the match to TRBD2 covers 7 bases. The germline V gene encodes CDR1 SGHTA and CDR2 FQGNSA. The CDR3 runs 15 residues. The V segment lost 5 bases and the J segment 5 bases; nucleotides outside the gene matches: 8. The CDR3 bases are TGTGCCAGCAGCCAACCAAGGGGAGGGACCGGGGAGCTGTTTTTT. Protein: CASSQPRGGTGELFF.

The genes are TRBV5-1 and TRBJ2-1; TRBD2 agrees at 8 bases. The CDR3 sequence is 15 residues long. Germline V gene data show CDR1 as SGHRS and CDR2 as YFSETQ. V was clipped by 7 bases and J by 2 bases; unmatched bases: 8. This CDR3 is CASSLGGLAYNEQFF. The CDR3 coding sequence is TGCGCCAGCTCCCTGGGGGGACTAGCCTACAATGAGCAGTTCTTC.

This sequence joins TRBV19 and TRBJ1-5; tentative D call: TRBD1 (6 bases). The CDR3 totals 14 residues. Germline loops: CDR1 LNHDA, CDR2 SQIVND (reference sequence). V lost 3 bases, J lost 4 bases, and 10 bases lay in between. The CDR3 region is CASSMTGRNQPQHF. CDR3 nucleotides: TGTGCCAGTAGTATGACAGGTAGGAATCAGCCCCAGCATTTT.

The V gene is TRBV27, the J gene TRBJ2-2; D gene ambiguous. Germline CDR1 MNHEY, CDR2 SMNVEV (reference sequence). This CDR3 has 15 residues. Deletions cut 4 bases from V and 1 base from J, with 10 bases between. Here the CDR3 reads CASSSPPGNTGELFF. The CDR3 coding sequence is TGTGCCAGCAGTTCCCCTCCGGGGAACACCGGGGAGCTGTTTTTT.

This chain links TRBV7-9 with TRBJ2-7, with D tentatively TRBD2 (5 bases). From germline, CDR1 is SEHNR and CDR2 FQNEAQ (reference sequence). The CDR3 covers 15 residues. The V gene lost 5 bases and the J gene lost 3 bases, with 17 bases spanning the gap. The CDR3 loop reads CASSALTPRGYEQYF. The CDR3 DNA reads TGTGCCAGCAGCGCCCTAACCCCTCGGGGCTACGAGCAGTACTTC.

The chain is built from TRBV9 and TRBJ1-1; no firm D call. Trimming took off 0 bases at V and 3 bases at J, with 9 bases between the two ends. Germline lookup yields CDR1 SGDLS and CDR2 YYNGEE. The CDR3 sequence is 14 residues long. CDR3 region: CASSVGPRDTEAFF. As DNA, the CDR3 is TGTGCCAGCAGCGTAGGCCCGCGGGACACTGAAGCTTTCTTT.

The chain recombines TRBV7-2 with TRBJ2-7; possible D gene TRBD1, 5 bases. Germline V CDR1 and CDR2: SGHTA, FQGNSA. This CDR3 has 15 amino acids. With 0 bases removed from V and 5 bases from J, the gap between germline ends came to 14 bases. The CDR3 sequence: CASSLAYGAYNEQYF. The CDR3 DNA is TGTGCCAGCAGCTTAGCATATGGGGCTTATAACGAGCAGTACTTC.